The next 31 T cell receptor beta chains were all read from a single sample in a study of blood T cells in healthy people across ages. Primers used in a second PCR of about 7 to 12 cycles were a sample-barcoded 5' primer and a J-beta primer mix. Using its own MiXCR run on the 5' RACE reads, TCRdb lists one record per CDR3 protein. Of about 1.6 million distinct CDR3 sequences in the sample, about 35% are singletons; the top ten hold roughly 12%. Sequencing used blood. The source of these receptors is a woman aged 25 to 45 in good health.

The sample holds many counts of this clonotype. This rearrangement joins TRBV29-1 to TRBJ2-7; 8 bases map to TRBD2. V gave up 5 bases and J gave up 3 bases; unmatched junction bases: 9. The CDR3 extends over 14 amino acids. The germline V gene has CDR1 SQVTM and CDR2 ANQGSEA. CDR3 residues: CSVKTSGTNYEQYF. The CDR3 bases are TGCAGCGTTAAAACTAGCGGTACTAACTACGAGCAGTACTTC.

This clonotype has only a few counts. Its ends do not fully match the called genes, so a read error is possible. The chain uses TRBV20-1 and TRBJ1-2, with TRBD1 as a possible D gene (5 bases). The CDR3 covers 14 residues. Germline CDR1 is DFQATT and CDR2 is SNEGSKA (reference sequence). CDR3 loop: CSARDLGGGYVYTF. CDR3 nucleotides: TGCAGTGCTAGAGATCTGGGTGGGGGTTATGTCTACACCTTC.

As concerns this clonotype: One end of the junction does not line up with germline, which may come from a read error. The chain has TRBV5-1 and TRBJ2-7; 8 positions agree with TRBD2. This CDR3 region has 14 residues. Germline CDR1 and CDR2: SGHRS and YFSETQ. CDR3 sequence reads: CASSPGGRSYAQYF. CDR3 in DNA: TGCGCCAGCAGCCCGGGGGGGCGGTCGTACGCGCAGTACTTC.

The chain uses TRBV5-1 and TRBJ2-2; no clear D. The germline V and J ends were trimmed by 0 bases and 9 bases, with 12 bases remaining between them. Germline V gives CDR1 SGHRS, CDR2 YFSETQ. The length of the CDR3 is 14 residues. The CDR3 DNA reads TGCGCCAGCAGCTTGGGGTATGGCGGCTGGGAGCTGTTTTTT. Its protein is CASSLGYGGWELFF. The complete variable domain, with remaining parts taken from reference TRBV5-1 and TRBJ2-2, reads KAGVTQTPRYLIKTRGQQVTLSCSPISGHRSVSWYQQTPGQGLQFLFEYFSETQRNKGNFPGRFSGRQFSNSRSEMNVSTLELGDSALYLCASSLGYGGWELFFGEGSRLTVL.

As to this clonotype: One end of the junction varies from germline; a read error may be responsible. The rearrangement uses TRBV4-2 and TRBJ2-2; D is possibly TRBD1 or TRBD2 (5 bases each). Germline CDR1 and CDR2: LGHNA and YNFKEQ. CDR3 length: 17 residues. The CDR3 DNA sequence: TGTGCCAGCAGCGCCGACGGGGACGCGGTAAACACCGGGGAGCGGTTTTTT. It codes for CASSADGDAVNTGERFF.

The CDR3 DNA reads as TGTGCCAGCAGCCCGGCTAGCGCGGGGACTGAGCAGTTCTTC. Translation: CASSPASAGTEQFF. J is TRBJ2-1 and V is TRBV9; weak D call: TRBD2 (6 bases). V lost 4 bases and J lost 9, with 17 bases in between. Per the germline V gene, CDR1 is SGDLS and CDR2 is YYNGEE. The CDR3 runs 14 residues. The full variable domain, its missing parts supplied by reference TRBV9 and TRBJ2-1, is DSGVTQTPKHLITATGQRVTLRCSPRSGDLSVYWYQQSLDQGLQFLIQYYNGEERAKGNILERFSAQQFPDLHSELNLSSLELGDSALYFCASSPASAGTEQFFGPGTRLTVL.

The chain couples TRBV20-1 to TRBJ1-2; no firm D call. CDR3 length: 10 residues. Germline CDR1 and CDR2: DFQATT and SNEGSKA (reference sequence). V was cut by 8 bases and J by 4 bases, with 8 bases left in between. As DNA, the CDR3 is TGCAGTCCCCGGGCCTATGGCTACACCTTC. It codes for CSPRAYGYTF.

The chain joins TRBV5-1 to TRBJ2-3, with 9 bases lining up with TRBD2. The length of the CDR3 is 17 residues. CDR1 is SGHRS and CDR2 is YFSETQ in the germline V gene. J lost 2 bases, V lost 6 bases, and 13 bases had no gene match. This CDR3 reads CASTLLAGPSYTDTQYF. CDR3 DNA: TGCGCCAGCACGCTACTAGCGGGCCCCAGCTACACAGATACGCAGTATTTT.

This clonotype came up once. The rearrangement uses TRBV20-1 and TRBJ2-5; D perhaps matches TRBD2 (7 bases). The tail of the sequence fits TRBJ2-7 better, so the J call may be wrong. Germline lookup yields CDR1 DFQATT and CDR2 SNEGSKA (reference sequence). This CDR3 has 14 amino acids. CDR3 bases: TGCAGTGCCAACTGGGAGGGGGTTCCCTACGAGCAGTACTTC. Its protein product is CSANWEGVPYEQYF.

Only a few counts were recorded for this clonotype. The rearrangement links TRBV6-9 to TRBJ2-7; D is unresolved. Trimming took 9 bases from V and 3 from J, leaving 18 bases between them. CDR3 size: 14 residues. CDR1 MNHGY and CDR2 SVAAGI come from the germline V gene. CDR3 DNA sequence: TGTGCCAGAGTGCCGGTAGGGCAACACTACGAGCAGTACTTC. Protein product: CARVPVGQHYEQYF.

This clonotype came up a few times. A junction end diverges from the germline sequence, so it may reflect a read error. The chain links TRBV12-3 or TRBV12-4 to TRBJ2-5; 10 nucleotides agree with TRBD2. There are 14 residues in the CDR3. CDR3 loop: CASSWTSGRETRYF. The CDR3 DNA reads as TGTGCCAGCAGTTGGACTAGCGGTAGAGAGACCCGGTACTTC.

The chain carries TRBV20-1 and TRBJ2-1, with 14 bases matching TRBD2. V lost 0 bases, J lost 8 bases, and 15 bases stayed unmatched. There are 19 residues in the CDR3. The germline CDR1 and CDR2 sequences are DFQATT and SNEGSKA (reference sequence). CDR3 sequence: CSARDPNRGLAGGRHEQFF. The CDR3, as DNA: TGCAGTGCTAGAGATCCCAACCGCGGACTAGCGGGGGGTCGCCATGAGCAGTTCTTC.

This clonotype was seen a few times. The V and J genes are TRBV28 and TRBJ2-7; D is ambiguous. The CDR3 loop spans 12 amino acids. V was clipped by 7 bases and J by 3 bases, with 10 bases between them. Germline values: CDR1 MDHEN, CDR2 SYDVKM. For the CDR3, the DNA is TGTGCCAGCATGGGGAATGACTACGAGCAGTACTTC. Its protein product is CASMGNDYEQYF.

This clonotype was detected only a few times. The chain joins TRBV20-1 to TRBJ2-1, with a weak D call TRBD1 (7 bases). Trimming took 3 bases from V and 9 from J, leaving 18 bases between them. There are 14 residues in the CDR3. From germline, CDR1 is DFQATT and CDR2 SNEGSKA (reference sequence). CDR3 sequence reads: CSASRQGGFGEQFF. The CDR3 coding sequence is TGCAGTGCTAGCCGACAGGGAGGATTCGGTGAGCAGTTCTTC.

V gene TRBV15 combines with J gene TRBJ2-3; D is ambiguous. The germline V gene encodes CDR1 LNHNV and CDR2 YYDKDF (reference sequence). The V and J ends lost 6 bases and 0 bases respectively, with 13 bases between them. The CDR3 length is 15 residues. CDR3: CATSRVLTSTDTQYF. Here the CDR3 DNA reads TGTGCCACCAGTAGGGTCTTAACTAGCACAGATACGCAGTATTTT.

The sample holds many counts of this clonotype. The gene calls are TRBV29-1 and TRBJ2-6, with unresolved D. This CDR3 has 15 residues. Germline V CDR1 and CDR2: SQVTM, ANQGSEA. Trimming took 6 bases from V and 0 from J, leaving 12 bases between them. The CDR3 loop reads CSVLGPISGANVLTF. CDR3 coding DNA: TGCAGCGTACTGGGCCCCATCTCTGGGGCCAACGTCCTGACTTTC.

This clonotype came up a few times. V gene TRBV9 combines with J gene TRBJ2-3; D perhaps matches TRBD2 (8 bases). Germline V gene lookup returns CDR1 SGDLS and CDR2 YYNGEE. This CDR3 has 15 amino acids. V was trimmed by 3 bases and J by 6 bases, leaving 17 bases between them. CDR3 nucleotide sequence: TGTGCCAGCAGCGCACAGGGGCGGGGGGCGGATACGCAGTATTTT. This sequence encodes CASSAQGRGADTQYF.

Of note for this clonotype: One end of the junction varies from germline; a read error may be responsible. Written as DNA, the CDR3 is TGCGCCAGCAGCTTGAGCAAGGGCCAAGAGACCCGGTACTTC. Its translation: CASSLSKGQETRYF. The chain uses TRBV5-1 and TRBJ2-5; D remains ambiguous. CDR3 size: 14 residues. Germline CDR1 is SGHRS and CDR2 is YFSETQ.

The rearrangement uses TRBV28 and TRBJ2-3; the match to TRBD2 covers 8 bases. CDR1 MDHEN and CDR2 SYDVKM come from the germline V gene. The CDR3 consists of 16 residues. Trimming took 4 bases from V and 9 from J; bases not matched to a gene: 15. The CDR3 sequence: CASSSPGSGAAGTQYF. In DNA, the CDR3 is TGTGCCAGCAGTTCTCCGGGTAGCGGGGCGGCGGGGACGCAGTATTTT.

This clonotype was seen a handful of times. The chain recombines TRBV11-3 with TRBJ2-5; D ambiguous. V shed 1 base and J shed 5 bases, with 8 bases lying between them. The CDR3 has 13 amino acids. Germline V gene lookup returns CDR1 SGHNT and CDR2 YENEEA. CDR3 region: CASSLVSWETQYF. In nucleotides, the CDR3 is TGTGCCAGCAGCTTAGTTTCCTGGGAGACCCAGTACTTC.

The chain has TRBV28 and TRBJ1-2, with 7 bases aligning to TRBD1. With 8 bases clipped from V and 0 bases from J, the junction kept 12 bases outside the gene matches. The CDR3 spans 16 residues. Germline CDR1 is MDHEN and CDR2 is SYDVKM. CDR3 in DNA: TGTGCCAGCGGCTACTCGGGACAGAACCCTAACTATGGCTACACCTTC. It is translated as CASGYSGQNPNYGYTF.

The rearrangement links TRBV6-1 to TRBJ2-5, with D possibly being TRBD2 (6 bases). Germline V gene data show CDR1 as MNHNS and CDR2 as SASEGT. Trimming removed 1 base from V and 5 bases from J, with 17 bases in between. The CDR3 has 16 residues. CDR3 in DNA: TGTGCCAGCAGTGAAGATGACGGGAGCGTACATGAGACCCAGTACTTC. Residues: CASSEDDGSVHETQYF.

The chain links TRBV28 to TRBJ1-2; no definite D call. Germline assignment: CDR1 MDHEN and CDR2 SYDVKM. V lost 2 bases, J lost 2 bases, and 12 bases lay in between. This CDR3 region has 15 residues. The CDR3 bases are TGTGCCAGCAGTTTAGTGGTTGGGCAGAACTATGGCTACACCTTC. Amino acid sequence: CASSLVVGQNYGYTF.

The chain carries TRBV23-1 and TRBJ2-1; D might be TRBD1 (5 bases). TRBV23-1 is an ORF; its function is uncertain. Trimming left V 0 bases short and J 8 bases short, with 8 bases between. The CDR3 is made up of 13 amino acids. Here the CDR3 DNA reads TGCGCCAGCAGTCAATCAAAAGGGGATGAGCAGTTCTTC. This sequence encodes CASSQSKGDEQFF.

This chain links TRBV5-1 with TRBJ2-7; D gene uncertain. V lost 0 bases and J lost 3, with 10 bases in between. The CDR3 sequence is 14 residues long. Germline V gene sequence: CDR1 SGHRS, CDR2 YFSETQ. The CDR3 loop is CASSLEVPGYEQYF. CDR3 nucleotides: TGCGCCAGCAGCTTGGAGGTCCCGGGCTACGAGCAGTACTTC. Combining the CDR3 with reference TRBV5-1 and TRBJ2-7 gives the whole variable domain KAGVTQTPRYLIKTRGQQVTLSCSPISGHRSVSWYQQTPGQGLQFLFEYFSETQRNKGNFPGRFSGRQFSNSRSEMNVSTLELGDSALYLCASSLEVPGYEQYFGPGTRLTVT.

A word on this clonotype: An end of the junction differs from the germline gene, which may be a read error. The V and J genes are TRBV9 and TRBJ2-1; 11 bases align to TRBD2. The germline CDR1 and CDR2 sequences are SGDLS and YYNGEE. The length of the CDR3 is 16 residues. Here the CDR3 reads CACSYRLAGSYNEQFF. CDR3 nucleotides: TGTGCCTGCAGCTACCGACTAGCGGGGTCCTACAATGAGCAGTTCTTC.

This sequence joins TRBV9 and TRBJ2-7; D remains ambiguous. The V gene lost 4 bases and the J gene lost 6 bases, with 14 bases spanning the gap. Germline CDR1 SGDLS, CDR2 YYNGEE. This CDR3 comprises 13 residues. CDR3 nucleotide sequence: TGTGCCAGCAGCCCATGGGCAGGCGCCGAGCAGTACTTC. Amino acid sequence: CASSPWAGAEQYF. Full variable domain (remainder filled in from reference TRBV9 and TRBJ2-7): DSGVTQTPKHLITATGQRVTLRCSPRSGDLSVYWYQQSLDQGLQFLIQYYNGEERAKGNILERFSAQQFPDLHSELNLSSLELGDSALYFCASSPWAGAEQYFGPGTRLTVT.

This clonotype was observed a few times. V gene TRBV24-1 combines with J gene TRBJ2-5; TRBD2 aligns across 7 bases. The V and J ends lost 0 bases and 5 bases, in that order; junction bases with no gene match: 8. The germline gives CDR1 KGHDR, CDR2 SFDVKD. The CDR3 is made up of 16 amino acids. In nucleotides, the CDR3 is TGTGCCACCAGTGATTTGGAGGCGGGAGCTGGGGAGACCCAGTACTTC. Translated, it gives CATSDLEAGAGETQYF.

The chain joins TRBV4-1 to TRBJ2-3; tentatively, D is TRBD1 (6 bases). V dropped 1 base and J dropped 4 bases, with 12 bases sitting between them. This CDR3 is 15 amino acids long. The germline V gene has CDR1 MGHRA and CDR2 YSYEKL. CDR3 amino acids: CASSQGQGFSDTQYF. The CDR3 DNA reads TGCGCCAGCAGCCAAGGCCAGGGGTTTTCAGATACGCAGTATTTT.

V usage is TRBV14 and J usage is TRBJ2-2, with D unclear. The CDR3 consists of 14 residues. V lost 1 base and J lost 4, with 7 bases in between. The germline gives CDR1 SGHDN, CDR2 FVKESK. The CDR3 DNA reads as TGTGCCAGCAGCCAAGCTAGATCCACCGGGGAGCTGTTTTTT. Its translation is CASSQARSTGELFF.

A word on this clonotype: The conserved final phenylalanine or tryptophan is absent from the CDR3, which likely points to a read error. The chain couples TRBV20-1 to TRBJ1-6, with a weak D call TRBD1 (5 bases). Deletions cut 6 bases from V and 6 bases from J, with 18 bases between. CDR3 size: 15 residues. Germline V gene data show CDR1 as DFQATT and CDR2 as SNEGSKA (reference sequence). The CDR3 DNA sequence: TGCAGTGCCCCCCCCCTGACAGCCAGTAATTCACCCCTCCACTGT. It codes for CSAPPLTASNSPLHC.